This TCR beta chain was sequenced in a study of vaccination and CD4 T cells after COVID-19. Study overall: Blood was drawn a median roughly 79 days post second dose, range 14 to 241. Regarding the study as a whole: Researchers report that 304 of 307 vaccine-specific clones in convalescent patients proved spike mono-reactive.

This clonotype qualifies as medium-sized. Its antigen is undetermined. Treatment described: roughly ten-day PBMC culture with coronavirus spike peptide pools or control peptides (ViraFEST assay). Expanded clonotypes were found by TCR sequencing after peptide-pool stimulation (ViraFEST). Sequence data for DNA of cultured CD4+ T cells were generated by the Oncomine TCR Beta short-read assay. From cultured CD4+ T cells, genomic DNA was extracted. TCRdb reprocessed the PCR reads with MiXCR, giving one entry per CDR3 protein. The table lists about 2,800 distinct CDR3 sequences, about 20% of them singletons. The TCR was taken from a human donor who had recovered from COVID-19. Sequenced input: CD4+ T cells from blood, cultured in vitro.

This CDR3 is CSAQQGTETQYF. CDR3 nucleotides: TGCAGTGCTCAACAGGGGACAGAGACCCAGTACTTC. The V call is TRBV20-1, the J call TRBJ2-5; TRBD1 matches 7 bases. V trimming: 5 bases; J trimming: 4 bases; junction bases outside the gene matches: 4. The CDR3 sequence is 12 residues long. CDR1 and CDR2 from the germline V gene are DFQATT and SNEGSKA (reference sequence).